This TCR beta chain was recorded in a study of tumor-infiltrating lymphocytes in oesophageal squamous cell carcinoma (dated by TCRdb to about 2016). As concerns this clonotype: Its antigen is unknown. The input lacks base qualities; no much larger clone sits a single base away.

Libraries were constructed by PCR. For sequencing, an Illumina HiSeq 2000 was employed. TCRdb trimmed public reads at Q25 via fastp, called clones via MiXCR and kept in-frame beta chains. Every entry covers one CDR3 protein and lists the most common genes and DNA from its rows. Counted in this sample were 12,000 or so distinct CDR3 sequences; 55% of them appeared once. The leading ten clones occupy roughly 45% of the sample. The germline V gene gives CDR1 as KGHDR and CDR2 as SFDVKD. Counted from cysteine to phenylalanine, this CDR3 has 15 amino acids. The retained sequence is limited to the CDR3, 45 bases, with the frame set at the first base.

The sequence derives from a female donor with esophageal squamous cell carcinoma. The rearrangement combines TRBV24-1 with TRBJ2-7, with 10 bases aligning to TRBD2. The DNA end favors TRBJ2-5, so the J call may be wrong. Sample: esophageal tumor tissue. The DNA reads as follows: TGTGCCACCAGTGCACTAGCGGGGAGGGGAGAGACCCAGTACTTC. It specifies CATSALAGRGETQYF.